Listed below are T cell receptor beta chains from one sample, sequenced in a study of a mutant IDH1 vaccine in newly diagnosed glioma. TCRdb's table, derived via immunoSEQ multiplex PCR, lists solely in-frame clones and lacks some. The top ten clones hold 8.9% of a sample with 30,000 to 45,000 clones, 65% to 80% of them seen once. No antigen has been assigned to these receptors. Sequenced material: PBMCs, taken from a glioma patient whose treatment included an IDH1 peptide vaccine. Receptors were obtained from a man aged 40-49 years with glioma. Each CDR3 is given with its conserved first and last residue.

V	J	CDR3
TRBV6-5	TRBJ2-7	CASRITGGTYEQYF
TRBV4-1	TRBJ1-3	CASSQGGRGRGAGNTIYF
TRBV6-5	TRBJ1-2	CASSYGTATAYGYTF
TRBV6-1	TRBJ2-1	CASSEFPNEQFF
TRBV27	TRBJ2-4	CASSLNGRQGDPLFKNIQYF
TRBV10-1	TRBJ1-1	CATEDGRGNTEAFF
TRBV20-1	TRBJ1-2	CRVEGEGYTF
TRBV29-1	TRBJ1-5	CSVALGGSTGNQPQHF
TRBV18	TRBJ2-7	CASSPPGRTYEQYF
TRBV9	TRBJ2-5	CASSVFPSETQYF
TRBV12-5	TRBJ2-5	CASGLGGQGARETQYF
TRBV20-1	TRBJ2-4	CSAAPGGIQYF
TRBV19	TRBJ1-4	CASSPSTAEKLFF
TRBV7-6	TRBJ2-7	CASSRTGAGSGEQYF
TRBV6-5	TRBJ1-2	CASRGGIDDGYTF
TRBV11-2	TRBJ2-2	CASSLGTRSNTGELFF
TRBV28	TRBJ2-3	CASSQQRTSTDTQYF